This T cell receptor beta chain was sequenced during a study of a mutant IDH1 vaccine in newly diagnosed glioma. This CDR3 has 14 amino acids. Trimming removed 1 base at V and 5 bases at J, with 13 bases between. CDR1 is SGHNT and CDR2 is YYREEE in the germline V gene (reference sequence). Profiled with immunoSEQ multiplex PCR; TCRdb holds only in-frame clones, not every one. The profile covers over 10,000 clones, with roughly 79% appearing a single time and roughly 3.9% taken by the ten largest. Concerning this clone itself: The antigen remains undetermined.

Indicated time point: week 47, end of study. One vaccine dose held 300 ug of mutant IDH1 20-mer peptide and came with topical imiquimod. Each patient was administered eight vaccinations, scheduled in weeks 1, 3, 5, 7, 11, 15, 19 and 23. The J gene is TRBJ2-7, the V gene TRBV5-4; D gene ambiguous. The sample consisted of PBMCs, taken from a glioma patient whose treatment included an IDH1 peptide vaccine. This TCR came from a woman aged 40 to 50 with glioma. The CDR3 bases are TGTGCCAGCAGCTTGTTCTCAAGTTGGGACGAGCAGTACTTC. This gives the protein CASSLFSSWDEQYF.